These 25 T cell receptor beta chains came from one sample sequenced in a study of T cell repertoires in cytomegalovirus infection. MiXCR was run by TCRdb on the reads, yielding one entry per CDR3 protein. The data contain about 450,000 distinct CDR3 sequences, about a third of them singletons. Input material: PBMCs. Source of these receptors: a human donor in good health (CMV status not recorded). Some clones in this sample may be carry-over from other donors' samples.

As concerns this clonotype: This sequence may be a read error, since a much larger clone differs from it by one base. This chain joins TRBV7-8 and TRBJ2-1, with D perhaps assigned TRBD1 or TRBD2 (5 bases each). The CDR3 contains 14 residues. CDR1 is SGHVS, CDR2 FQNEAQ, per germline. In nucleotides, the CDR3 is TGTGCCAGCAGCTTTCGCAGGGTCGGAGGTGAGGAGTTCTTC. Protein: CASSFRRVGGEEFF.

This clonotype was detected many times. This chain connects TRBV19 to TRBJ2-7; 10 bases agree with TRBD1. V shed 5 bases, J shed 1 base, and the junction held 5 bases outside the gene matches. The CDR3 sequence is 15 residues long. Per the germline V gene, CDR1 is LNHDA and CDR2 is SQIVND (reference sequence). The CDR3 reads CASSSGTGASYEQYF. The CDR3 coding sequence is TGTGCCAGTAGTTCCGGGACAGGGGCATCCTACGAGCAGTACTTC.

With respect to this clonotype: This clone may be a read error of a much larger clone one base away. No conserved phenylalanine or tryptophan ends this CDR3, so it is likely a read error. V is TRBV19 and J is TRBJ2-1; 7 nucleotides match TRBD1. J was trimmed by 7 bases and V by 5 bases; bases with no gene match: 5. There are 13 residues in the CDR3. Germline CDR1 reads LNHDA; CDR2 reads SQIVND (reference sequence). In DNA, the CDR3 is TGTGCCAGTAGTCCCCGGGACAGAAATGAGCAGTTCTTA. Amino acids: CASSPRDRNEQFL.

The chain is built from TRBV6-1 and TRBJ2-1; 12 bases align to TRBD1. Trimming took 4 bases from V and 8 from J; bases not matched to a gene: 3. The CDR3 has 14 amino acids. Looked up from germline, CDR1 is MNHNS and CDR2 is SASEGT. CDR3 DNA sequence: TGTGCCAGCAGTGGGGACAGGGGGCGAGATGAGCAGTTCTTC. Protein: CASSGDRGRDEQFF.

The V call is TRBV9, the J call TRBJ2-1; tentatively, D is TRBD2 (5 bases). Per germline, CDR1 SGDLS and CDR2 YYNGEE. V was shortened by 9 bases and J by 4 bases, with 14 bases between the two germline ends. The CDR3 runs 13 residues. This chain's CDR3 is CATSTPGYNEQFF. The CDR3 bases are TGTGCCACTTCCACTCCGGGGTACAATGAGCAGTTCTTC.

This chain links TRBV29-1 with TRBJ1-2; D call uncertain. Per the germline V gene, CDR1 is SQVTM and CDR2 is ANQGSEA. V was clipped by 0 bases and J by 7 bases, with 12 bases between them. This CDR3 region has 13 residues. DNA for the CDR3: TGCAGCGTTGAAGAACCTAGGGCACGTGGCTACACCTTC. It encodes CSVEEPRARGYTF.

This chain joins TRBV6-2 or TRBV6-3 and TRBJ2-1; D not certain. CDR1 is MNHEY and CDR2 is SVGEGT in the germline V gene. The CDR3 consists of 14 residues. Trimming left V 8 bases short and J 9 bases short, with 20 bases between. In nucleotides, the CDR3 is TGTGCCAGCGGCAAAACCCTCATTAGGAGTGAGCAGTTCTTC. Residues: CASGKTLIRSEQFF.

This clonotype has just a few counts. The chain employs TRBV10-3 and TRBJ1-5; the D gene is possibly TRBD1 (5 bases). The CDR3 contains 13 residues. Germline values: CDR1 ENHRY, CDR2 SYGVKD. Trimming stripped 4 bases from V and 5 bases from J, with 9 bases between. In DNA, the CDR3 is TGTGCCATCAGTGTAGCCAGGGATCAGCCCCAGCATTTT. Amino acids: CAISVARDQPQHF.

The table lists this clonotype with a few counts. The chain combines TRBV6-2 or TRBV6-3 with TRBJ1-6, with D tentatively TRBD1 (6 bases). V was trimmed by 6 bases and J by 7 bases, leaving 19 bases between them. The CDR3 has 16 residues. CDR1 is MNHEY and CDR2 is SVGEGT in the germline V gene. CDR3 DNA sequence: TGTGCCAGCAGGCCTTCCCTGGGGACATACAATTCACCCCTCCACTTT. Protein: CASRPSLGTYNSPLHF.

The gene calls are TRBV3-1 and TRBJ2-5; D is unclear. Germline V lookup: CDR1 LGHDT, CDR2 YNNKEL (reference sequence). With 11 bases removed from V and 7 bases from J, the gap between germline ends came to 17 bases. This CDR3 spans 12 amino acids. DNA for the CDR3: TGTGCCTACTACCAAACATTGGGGACCCAGTACTTC. Amino acids: CAYYQTLGTQYF.

J is TRBJ2-7 and V is TRBV20-1, with a possible D match to TRBD2 (5 bases). The CDR3 contains 14 residues. Deletions cut 0 bases from V and 0 bases from J, with 9 bases between. Germline values: CDR1 DFQATT, CDR2 SNEGSKA (reference sequence). CDR3: CSARDLGSSYEQYF. The CDR3 nucleotides are TGCAGTGCTAGAGATCTAGGGAGCTCCTACGAGCAGTACTTC.

V gene TRBV18 combines with J gene TRBJ1-1, with 10 positions matching TRBD1. Germline V lookup: CDR1 KGHSH, CDR2 LQKENI. The CDR3 loop spans 16 amino acids. Trimming removed 2 bases from V and 8 bases from J; junction bases left unmatched: 11. The DNA of the CDR3 is TGTGCCAGCTCACCAAGTGTGGGGACAGGGGTCTTCGAAGCTTTCTTT. It specifies CASSPSVGTGVFEAFF.

The chain joins TRBV28 to TRBJ1-2; D is ambiguous. The CDR3 sequence is 13 residues long. CDR1 is MDHEN and CDR2 is SYDVKM in the germline V gene. V shed 7 bases and J shed 0 bases, with 9 bases lying between them. CDR3: CASKSAPNYGYTF. The DNA of the CDR3 is TGTGCCAGCAAATCGGCGCCTAACTATGGCTACACCTTC.

This sequence joins TRBV20-1 and TRBJ1-2; weak D call: TRBD1 (5 bases). This CDR3 is built from 13 residues. In germline, CDR1 is DFQATT, CDR2 SNEGSKA (reference sequence). Trimming took off 0 bases at V and 11 bases at J, with 16 bases between the two ends. The CDR3 DNA sequence: TGCAGTGCTAGAGAACGGGGCCCCGGCGGGTACACCTTC. This codes for CSARERGPGGYTF.

This clonotype has a handful of counts. Written as DNA, the CDR3 is TGTGCCAGCACCCCCGGGATAGCGGGGGTTGATGAGCAGTTCTTC. It is translated as CASTPGIAGVDEQFF. The chain uses TRBV6-6 and TRBJ2-1; 9 nucleotides line up with TRBD2. The CDR3 consists of 15 residues. The J segment lost 8 bases and the V segment lost 7 bases, leaving 12 bases of the junction unmatched. The germline V gene has CDR1 MNHNY and CDR2 SVGAGI (reference sequence).

In this sample, this clonotype turned up many times. The rearrangement links TRBV7-2 to TRBJ2-3; D not resolved. V lost 3 bases and J 5 bases, leaving 6 bases between the germline ends. Germline V lookup: CDR1 SGHTA, CDR2 FQGNSA. The CDR3 contains 12 residues. Here the CDR3 DNA reads TGTGCCAGCAGCTTTTCCGGAGATACGCAGTATTTT. Amino acid sequence: CASSFSGDTQYF.

The CDR3 region has the DNA TGTGCCAGCTCACCCCGGCAGGGGGCAGGATACGAGCAGTACTTC. Translation gives CASSPRQGAGYEQYF. The rearrangement links TRBV18 to TRBJ2-7; 8 bases are shared with TRBD1. Germline V CDR1 and CDR2: KGHSH, LQKENI. The ends lost 3 bases at V and 4 bases at J; junction bases unmatched: 8. CDR3 length: 15 amino acids.

This clonotype was observed once. V and J are TRBV14 and TRBJ1-1, with D unresolved. The ends were cut back, 4 bases at V and 7 bases at J, with 7 bases in the middle. Germline-derived CDR1 and CDR2 are SGHDN and FVKESK. The CDR3 extends over 11 amino acids. The CDR3 sequence is CASSPYGEAFF. CDR3 DNA sequence: TGTGCCAGCAGCCCGTATGGTGAAGCTTTCTTT.

A word on this clonotype: A much larger clone differs from this one at a single base, so this may be a read error. The CDR3 carries no conserved terminal phenylalanine or tryptophan, so it likely arises from a read error. The V call is TRBV7-4, the J call TRBJ2-7; no clear D. The CDR3 runs 15 residues. V was trimmed by 1 base and J by 0 bases, leaving 10 bases between them. CDR1 is SGHVT and CDR2 is SQSDAQ in the germline V gene. CDR3: CASSLEALTSYEQYL. In nucleotides, the CDR3 is TGTGCCAGCAGCTTAGAGGCGCTGACCTCCTACGAGCAGTACTTA.

The CDR3 nucleotides are TGTGCCACCAGCAGATCACCCCCGGACAGCAGTTACAATGAGCAGTTCTTC. Translating gives CATSRSPPDSSYNEQFF. The rearrangement links TRBV15 to TRBJ2-1, with TRBD1 as a possible D gene (6 bases). The CDR3 extends over 17 amino acids. Germline CDR1 is LNHNV and CDR2 is YYDKDF (reference sequence). The V gene lost 2 bases and the J gene lost 4 bases, with 18 bases spanning the gap.

This clonotype was counted many times. The genes are TRBV12-3 or TRBV12-4 and TRBJ2-5; D is uncertain. V was clipped by 5 bases and J by 4 bases, with 14 bases between them. The CDR3 is made up of 14 amino acids. The CDR3 is CASSDSVLPETQYF. As DNA, the CDR3 is TGTGCCAGCAGTGACTCGGTGCTTCCAGAGACCCAGTACTTC.

This clonotype was seen a few times. This CDR3 reads CASSYSTAGSQTQYF. The CDR3 DNA reads as TGTGCCAGCAGTTACTCGACAGCGGGGAGTCAGACCCAGTACTTC. This rearrangement joins TRBV6-2 or TRBV6-3 to TRBJ2-5, with 7 bases aligning to TRBD2. Germline values: CDR1 MNHEY, CDR2 SVGEGT. J lost 6 bases, V lost 0 bases, and 7 bases had no gene match. The CDR3 contains 15 residues.

In this sample, this clonotype turned up many times. This chain connects TRBV19 to TRBJ2-1; D unresolved. V was pared by 5 bases and J by 1 base, with 12 bases between. Germline CDR1 is LNHDA and CDR2 is SQIVND (reference sequence). The CDR3 has 15 amino acids. The CDR3 DNA follows: TGTGCCAGTAGTGTTGCCTCAGGATCCTACAATGAGCAGTTCTTC. This encodes CASSVASGSYNEQFF.

This clonotype has only a few counts. The V and J genes are TRBV6-5 and TRBJ1-6; D gene uncertain. The germline V and J ends were trimmed by 4 bases and 5 bases, with 9 bases remaining between them. This CDR3 contains 14 residues. Per the germline V gene, CDR1 is MNHEY and CDR2 is SVGAGI. This chain's CDR3 is CASSSGRDNSPLHF. The CDR3 DNA reads TGTGCCAGCAGTTCGGGCCGAGATAATTCACCCCTCCACTTT.

This clonotype has at least ten counts. J is TRBJ2-1 and V is TRBV7-8; TRBD1 matches 9 bases. The junction had 1 base not matched to a gene; V was cut back by 1 base and J by 6 bases. Per the germline V gene, CDR1 is SGHVS and CDR2 is FQNEAQ. This CDR3 is 14 amino acids long. The CDR3 DNA reads as TGTGCCAGCAGCTTAGGGGGACAGGGCAATGAGCAGTTCTTC. Its protein is CASSLGGQGNEQFF.